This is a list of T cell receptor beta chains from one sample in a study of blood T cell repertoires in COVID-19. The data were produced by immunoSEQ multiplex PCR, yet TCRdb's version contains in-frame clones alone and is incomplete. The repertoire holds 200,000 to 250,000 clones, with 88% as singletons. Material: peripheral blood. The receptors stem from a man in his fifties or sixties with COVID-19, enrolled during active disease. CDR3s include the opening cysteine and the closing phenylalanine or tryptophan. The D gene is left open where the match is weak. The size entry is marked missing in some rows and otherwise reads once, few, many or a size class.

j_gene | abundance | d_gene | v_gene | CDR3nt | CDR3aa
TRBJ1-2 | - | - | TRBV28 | TGTGCCAGCAGTCCTCTGATGTCGGACAGCCGACAGTTCCATATTGGCTACACCTTC | CASSPLMSDSRQFHIGYTF
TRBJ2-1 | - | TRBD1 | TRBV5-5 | TGTGCCAGCAGCCCGGACAGGGACAATGAGCAGTTCTTC | CASSPDRDNEQFF
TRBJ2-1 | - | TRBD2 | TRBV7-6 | TGTGCCAGCAGCTTAAGGGGGACTAGCGGGAGTTTCGATGAGCAGTTCTTC | CASSLRGTSGSFDEQFF
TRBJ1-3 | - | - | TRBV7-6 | TGTGCCAGCACCCCTAGCCGGGGGGGGCAAGGAAACACCATATATTTT | CASTPSRGGQGNTIYF
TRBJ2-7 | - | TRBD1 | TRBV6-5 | TGTGCCAGCAGCCCATCGACCGGGACAGGGAGCGAGCAGTACTTC | CASSPSTGTGSEQYF
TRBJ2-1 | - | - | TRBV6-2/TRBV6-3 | TGTGCCAGCAGTTACCCCCTTCTGCGGGCGTACAACTTATACAATGAGCAGTTCTTC | CASSYPLLRAYNLYNEQFF
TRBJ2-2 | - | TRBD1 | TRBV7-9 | TGTGCCAGCAGCTTAGCCGGGACAGGGGACACCGGGGAGCTGTTTTTT | CASSLAGTGDTGELFF
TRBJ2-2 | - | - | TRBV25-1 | TGTGCCAGCAGTGAACAGGACACCGGGGAGCTGTTTTTT | CASSEQDTGELFF
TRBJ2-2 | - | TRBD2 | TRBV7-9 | TGTGCCAGCAGCTCTATAGCGGGAGTTGACACCGGGAAGCTGTTTTTT | CASSSIAGVDTGKLFF
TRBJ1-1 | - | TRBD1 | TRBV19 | TGTGCCAGTAGTATAACAGGGGGCTTCACTGAAGCTTTCTTT | CASSITGGFTEAFF
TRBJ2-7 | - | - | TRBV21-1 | TGTGCCAGCTCCGCCCCCCCTGCAGGTAACTCCTACGAGCAGTACTTC | CASSAPPAGNSYEQYF
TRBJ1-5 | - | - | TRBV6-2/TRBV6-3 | TGTGCCAGCAGTTACTCTGGGGGGGCCCAGCCCCAGCATTTT | CASSYSGGAQPQHF
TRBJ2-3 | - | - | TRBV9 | TGTGCCAGCAACAGATTGGATACAGATACGCAGTATTTT | CASNRLDTDTQYF
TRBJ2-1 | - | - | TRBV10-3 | TGTGCCATCAGTGAGTCGAACAGCCACAATGAGCAGTTCTTC | CAISESNSHNEQFF
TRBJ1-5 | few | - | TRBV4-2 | TGTGCCAGCAGCCAAGAACGTGACAGCAGGGTAGGTAGCAATCAGCCCCAGCATTTT | CASSQERDSRVGSNQPQHF
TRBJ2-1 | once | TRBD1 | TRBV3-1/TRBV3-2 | TGTGCCAGCAGCCAGACAGGGGGCTACAATGAGCAGTTCTTC | CASSQTGGYNEQFF
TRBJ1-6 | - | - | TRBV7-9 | TGTGCCAGCGGGCAGCTTAATTCACCCCTCCACTTT | CASGQLNSPLHF
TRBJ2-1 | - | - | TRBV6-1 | TGTGCCAGCAGTGAAGCGTCCGGGAACGAGCAGTTCTTC | CASSEASGNEQFF
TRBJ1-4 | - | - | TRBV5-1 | TGCGCCAGCAGCTTGGCGGGGATGGGTGAAAAACTGTTTTTT | CASSLAGMGEKLFF
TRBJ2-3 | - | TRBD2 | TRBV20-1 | TGCAGTGCTAGTGCGACTAGCGGGGGGGCGGATACGCAGTATTTT | CSASATSGGADTQYF
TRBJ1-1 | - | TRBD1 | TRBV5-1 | TGCGCCAGCAGCTTGGGACAGGGATGGACTGAAGCTTTCTTT | CASSLGQGWTEAFF
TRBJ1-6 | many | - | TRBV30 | TGTGCCTGGAGTCCCTCGGGGGGCTTCAATTCACCCCTCCACTTT | CAWSPSGGFNSPLHF
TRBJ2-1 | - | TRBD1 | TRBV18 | TGTGCCAGCTCACGTACAGGGGGACTGGGCAATGAGCAGTTCTTC | CASSRTGGLGNEQFF
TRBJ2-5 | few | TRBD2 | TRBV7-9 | TGTGCCAGCAGCTTGCTAGCGGGGAGTGAGACCCAGTACTTC | CASSLLAGSETQYF
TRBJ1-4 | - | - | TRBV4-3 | TGCGCCAGCAGCCAAGATCCAGGAGAAAAACTGTTTTTT | CASSQDPGEKLFF
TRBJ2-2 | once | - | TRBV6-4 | TGTGCCAGCAGTTTATCAGGGCTCACCGGGGAGCTGTTTTTT | CASSLSGLTGELFF
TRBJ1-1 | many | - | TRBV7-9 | TGTGCCAGCAGCTTTTCCCAGGGCCCGTCTGAAGCTTTCTTT | CASSFSQGPSEAFF
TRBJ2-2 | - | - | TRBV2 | TGTGCCAGCAGTGAGTTGACAGTCAAGGGCGGTAACACCGGGGAGCTGTTTTTT | CASSELTVKGGNTGELFF
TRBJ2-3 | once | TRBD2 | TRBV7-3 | TGTGCCAGCAGCTACCCAAGTGCTCCTAGCGGGCGGGCTAGCACAGATACGCAGTATTTT | CASSYPSAPSGRASTDTQYF
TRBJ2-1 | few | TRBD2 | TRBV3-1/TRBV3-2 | TGTGCCAGCAGCCTAGCGGGTTCCTACAATGAGCAGTTCTTC | CASSLAGSYNEQFF
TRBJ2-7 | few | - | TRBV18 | TGTGCCAGCTCACCCTCCTTCGGCTACGAGCAGTACTTC | CASSPSFGYEQYF
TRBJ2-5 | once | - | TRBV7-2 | TGTGCCAGCAGCTTAGGGTACGGGGTGGAGACCCAGTACTTC | CASSLGYGVETQYF
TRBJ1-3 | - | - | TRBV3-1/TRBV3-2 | TGTGCCAGCAGCCATGGAGCCTCTGGAAACACCATATATTTT | CASSHGASGNTIYF
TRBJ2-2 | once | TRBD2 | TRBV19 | TGTGCCAGTAGTATAACTAGCGGGGGCTCCGACACCGGGGAGCTGTTTTTT | CASSITSGGSDTGELFF
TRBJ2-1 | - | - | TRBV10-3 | TGTGCCACCTCAGATGGGAGCTCCTACAATGAGCAGTTCTTC | CATSDGSSYNEQFF
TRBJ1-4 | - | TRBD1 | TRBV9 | TGTGCCAGCAGCGTTGGGACAGGGGTTAATGAAAAACTGTTTTTT | CASSVGTGVNEKLFF
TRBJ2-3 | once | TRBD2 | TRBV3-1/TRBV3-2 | TGTGCCAGCAGCGCTGGGACTAGCGGCCGCACAGATACGCAGTATTTT | CASSAGTSGRTDTQYF
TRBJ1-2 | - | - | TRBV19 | TGTGCCAGTAGTATAGCAGACACGAACTATGGCTACACCTTC | CASSIADTNYGYTF
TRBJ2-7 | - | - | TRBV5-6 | TGTGCCAGGCCCCAGAACATCGCGGCTAGCTTCTACGAGCAGTACTTC | CARPQNIAASFYEQYF
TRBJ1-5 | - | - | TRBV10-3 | TGTGCCATCGGGGGCCCGAATCAGCCCCAGCATTTT | CAIGGPNQPQHF
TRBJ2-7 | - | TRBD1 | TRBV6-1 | TGTGCCAGCAGTGAATTCTCGGGACAGGGGGTCGAGCAGTACTTC | CASSEFSGQGVEQYF
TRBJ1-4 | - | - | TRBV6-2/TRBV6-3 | TGTGCCAGCAGCCCCGGGATCAGAATATCAGCAACTAATGAAAAACTGTTTTTT | CASSPGIRISATNEKLFF
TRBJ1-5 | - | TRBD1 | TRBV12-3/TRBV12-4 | TGTGCCAGCAGCGGGACAGGGCACGGGCCCCAGCATTTT | CASSGTGHGPQHF
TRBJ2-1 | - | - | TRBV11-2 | TGTGCCAGCAGCTTAAGGGGGGGCGCATCCTATGAGCAGTTCTTC | CASSLRGGASYEQFF
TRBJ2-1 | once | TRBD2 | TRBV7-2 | TGTGCCAGCAGCCCCCGGACTAGCGGGAATCCGTTCTTC | CASSPRTSGNPFF
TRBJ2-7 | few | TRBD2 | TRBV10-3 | TGTGCCATCAGTGAGCCGGGACTAGCGGCCAGTGACTTC | CAISEPGLAASDF
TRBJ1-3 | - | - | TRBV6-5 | TGTGCCAGCTCAAGGGGCGTCCTCTCTGGAAACACCATATATTTT | CASSRGVLSGNTIYF
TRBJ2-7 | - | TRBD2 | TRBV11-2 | TGTGCCAGCAGACCGACGGGAGCGGGAGGGTACGAGCAGTACTTC | CASRPTGAGGYEQYF
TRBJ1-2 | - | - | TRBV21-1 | TGTGCCAGCAGCAAGGCAAGACAGGGTGGCACTAACTATGGCTACACCTTC | CASSKARQGGTNYGYTF